Following are 15 T cell receptor beta chains from one sample sequenced in a study of T cell clusters in autoimmune cytopenias. TRB was amplified by touch-down multiplex PCR, primer pools A and B combined. TCRdb re-called the multiplex PCR reads; one entry per CDR3 protein, DNA not given. This table holds 7,800 or so distinct CDR3 sequences. Roughly 38,000 genome equivalents of blood DNA were amplified for TRB. Specimen: peripheral blood. The source of these receptors is a human donor with an autoimmune cytopenia or autoimmune hepatitis (not recorded which).

V is TRBV15 and J is TRBJ2-3; TCRdb picks TRBD2, but there is no DNA to check that call. CDR1 is LNHNV, CDR2 YYDKDF, per germline (reference sequence). The CDR3 sequence is 13 residues long. The CDR3 is CSVALPSTDTQYF.

The chain's CDR3 is CASKALSGGAGETQYF. The rearrangement uses TRBV30 and TRBJ2-5; TCRdb picks TRBD2, but there is no DNA to check that call. The CDR3 runs to 16 residues. Per the germline V gene, CDR1 is GTSNPN and CDR2 is SVGIG (reference sequence).

This clonotype shows up as medium-sized by frequency. V usage is TRBV6-6 and J usage is TRBJ2-6; absent DNA, TCRdb's TRBD2 call cannot be checked. Germline V gene sequence: CDR1 MNHNY, CDR2 SVGAGI (reference sequence). The CDR3 extends over 14 amino acids. CDR3: CASRALSGANVLTF.

The chain recombines TRBV20-1 with TRBJ2-7; TCRdb's assignment of TRBD1 cannot be checked, as there is no DNA. This CDR3 has 16 amino acids. Per the germline V gene, CDR1 is DFQATT and CDR2 is SNEGSKA (reference sequence). The CDR3 spells CSARDGGGDTNYEQYF.

In terms of frequency, this clonotype is medium-sized. The chain has TRBV6-5 and TRBJ2-7. CDR1 and CDR2 from the germline V gene are MNHEY and SVGAGI. This CDR3 is 11 amino acids long. This chain's CDR3 is CASSYRYEQYF.

The chain joins TRBV15 to TRBJ2-5; absent DNA, TCRdb's TRBD2 call cannot be checked. Germline loops: CDR1 LNHNV, CDR2 YYDKDF (reference sequence). The CDR3 runs 15 residues. The chain's CDR3 is CATSRPGLARETQYF.

The CDR3 reads CASSYSTGTADGYTF. The V gene is TRBV6-6, the J gene TRBJ1-2; TCRdb gives TRBD1 as the D gene, but with no DNA this cannot be confirmed. CDR1 is MNHNY and CDR2 is SVGAGI in the germline V gene (reference sequence). The CDR3 extends over 15 amino acids.

V usage is TRBV5-3 and J usage is TRBJ2-4; TCRdb indicates TRBD2, and absent DNA this call remains unverified. TRBV5-3 is filed as an ORF, its function uncertain. The CDR3 loop spans 14 amino acids. The CDR3 spells CASSPWDSKNIQYF.

V and J are TRBV6-1 and TRBJ2-3; without DNA, the TCRdb call of TRBD2 cannot be checked. The CDR3 totals 15 residues. Germline V gene lookup returns CDR1 MNHNS and CDR2 SASEGT. The CDR3 protein is CASSEAGAGSGTQYF.

This clonotype ranks as medium-sized in terms of frequency. This chain connects TRBV7-6 to TRBJ2-2. The CDR3 loop spans 13 amino acids. Germline CDR1 is SGHVS and CDR2 is FNYEAQ. CDR3 protein: CASSAQAYGELFF.

By frequency, this clonotype is medium-sized. V is TRBV5-5 and J is TRBJ2-2. The CDR3 spans 15 residues. In germline, CDR1 is SGHKS, CDR2 YYEKEE (reference sequence). CDR3 region: CASSFAGQNTGELFF.

The V gene is TRBV5-6, the J gene TRBJ1-2; TCRdb names TRBD1, which stays unverified in the absence of DNA. The CDR3 sequence is 17 residues long. Germline-derived CDR1 and CDR2 are SGHDT and YYEEEE. This CDR3 reads CASSSARLRTGNYGYTF. The full variable domain, completed using reference TRBV5-6 and TRBJ1-2, is DAGVTQSPTHLIKTRGQQVTLRCSPKSGHDTVSWYQQALGQGPQFIFQYYEEEERQRGNFPDRFSGHQFPNYSSELNVNALLLGDSALYLCASSSARLRTGNYGYTFGSGTRLTVV.

This rearrangement joins TRBV6-5 to TRBJ2-5; no DNA is available, so the TRBD2 call from TCRdb remains unchecked. In germline, CDR1 is MNHEY, CDR2 SVGAGI. The CDR3 sequence is 16 residues long. This CDR3 reads CASSSPGLAGGGPQYF.

V and J are TRBV18 and TRBJ2-1; TCRdb indicates TRBD1, and absent DNA this call remains unverified. CDR1 and CDR2 from the germline V gene are KGHSH and LQKENI. This CDR3 has 16 amino acids. CDR3 residues: CASSPPGQEINNEQFF.

V usage is TRBV15 and J usage is TRBJ2-5; the TCRdb D gene call, TRBD1, has no DNA to confirm it. Germline V gene lookup returns CDR1 LNHNV and CDR2 YYDKDF (reference sequence). The CDR3 sequence is 15 residues long. CDR3 region: CATSKEQGVGETQYF.